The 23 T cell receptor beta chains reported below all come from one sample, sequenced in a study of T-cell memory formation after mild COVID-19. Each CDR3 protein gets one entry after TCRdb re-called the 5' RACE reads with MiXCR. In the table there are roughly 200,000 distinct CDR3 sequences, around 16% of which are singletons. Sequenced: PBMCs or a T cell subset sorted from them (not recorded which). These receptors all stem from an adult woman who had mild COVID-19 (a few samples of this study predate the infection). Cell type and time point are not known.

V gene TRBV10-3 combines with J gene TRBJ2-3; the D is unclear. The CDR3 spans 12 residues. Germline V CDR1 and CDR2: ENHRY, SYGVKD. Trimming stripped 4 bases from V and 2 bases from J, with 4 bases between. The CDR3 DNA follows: TGTGCCATCAGTGTAAACACAGATACGCAGTATTTT. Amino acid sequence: CAISVNTDTQYF.

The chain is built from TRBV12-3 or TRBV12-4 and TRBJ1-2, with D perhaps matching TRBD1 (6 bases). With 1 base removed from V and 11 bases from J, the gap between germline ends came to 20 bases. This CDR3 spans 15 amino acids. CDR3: CASSLGRTAAAGYTF. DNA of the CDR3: TGTGCCAGCAGTTTAGGGAGGACAGCCGCCGCGGGATACACCTTC.

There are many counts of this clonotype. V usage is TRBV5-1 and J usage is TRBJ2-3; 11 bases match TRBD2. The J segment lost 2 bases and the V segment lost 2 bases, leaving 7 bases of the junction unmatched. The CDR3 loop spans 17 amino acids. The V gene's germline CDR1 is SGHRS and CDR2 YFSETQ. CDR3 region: CASSFSTSGGATDTQYF. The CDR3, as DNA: TGCGCCAGCAGCTTTTCTACTAGCGGGGGCGCCACAGATACGCAGTATTTT.

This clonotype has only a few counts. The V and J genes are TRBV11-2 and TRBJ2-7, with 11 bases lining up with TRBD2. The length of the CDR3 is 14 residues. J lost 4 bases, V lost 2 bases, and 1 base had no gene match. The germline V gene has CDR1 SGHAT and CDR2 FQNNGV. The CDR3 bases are TGTGCCAGCAGCTTATCTAGCGGGAGGTACGAGCAGTACTTC. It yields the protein CASSLSSGRYEQYF.

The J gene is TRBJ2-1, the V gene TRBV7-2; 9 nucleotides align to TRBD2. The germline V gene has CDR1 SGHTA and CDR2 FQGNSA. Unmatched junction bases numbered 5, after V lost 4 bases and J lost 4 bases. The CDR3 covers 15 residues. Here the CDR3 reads CASSSAGGGYNEQFF. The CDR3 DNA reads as TGTGCCAGCAGCTCCGCGGGGGGGGGTTACAATGAGCAGTTCTTC.

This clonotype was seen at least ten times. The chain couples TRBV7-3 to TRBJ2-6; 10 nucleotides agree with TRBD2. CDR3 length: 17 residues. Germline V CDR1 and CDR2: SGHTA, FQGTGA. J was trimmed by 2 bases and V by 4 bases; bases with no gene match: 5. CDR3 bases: TGTGCCAGCAGCTCCCCAGCGGGGGGGCCTGGGGCCAACGTCCTGACTTTC. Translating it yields CASSSPAGGPGANVLTF.

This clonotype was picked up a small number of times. The CDR3 spells CSVERTRGTQEYF. As DNA, the CDR3 is TGCAGCGTTGAACGGACTAGAGGCACGCAAGAGTACTTC. The chain uses TRBV29-1 and TRBJ2-5; 7 bases agree with TRBD2. CDR3 length: 13 amino acids. Germline V lookup: CDR1 SQVTM, CDR2 ANQGSEA. Trimming removed 2 bases from V and 12 bases from J; junction bases left unmatched: 12.

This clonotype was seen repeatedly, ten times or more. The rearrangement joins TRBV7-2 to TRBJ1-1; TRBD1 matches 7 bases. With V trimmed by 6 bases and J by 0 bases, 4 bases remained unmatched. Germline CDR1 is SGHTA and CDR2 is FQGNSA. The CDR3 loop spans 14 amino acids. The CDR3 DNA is TGTGCCAGCAGTCCGGACAGGTTGAACACTGAAGCTTTCTTT. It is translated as CASSPDRLNTEAFF.

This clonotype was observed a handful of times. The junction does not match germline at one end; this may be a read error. The CDR3 protein is CASSADLNTEAFF. In DNA form, the CDR3 reads TGTGCTAGCAGCGCGGACCTGAACACTGAAGCTTTCTTT. The gene calls are TRBV7-7 and TRBJ1-1; D is unclear. Germline lookup yields CDR1 SSHAT and CDR2 FNYEAQ (reference sequence). The CDR3 runs to 13 residues.

CDR3 residues: CASSTSRDRGSYGYTF. CDR3 sequence (DNA): TGTGCCAGTAGTACTTCCAGGGACAGGGGATCCTATGGCTACACCTTC. The V gene is TRBV19, the J gene TRBJ1-2, with 10 bases fitting TRBD1. The junction had 9 bases not matched to a gene; V was cut back by 4 bases and J by 4 bases. The germline CDR1 and CDR2 sequences are LNHDA and SQIVND (reference sequence). This CDR3 has 16 residues. Complete variable domain (other parts from reference TRBV19 and TRBJ1-2): DGGITQSPKYLFRKEGQNVTLSCEQNLNHDAMYWYRQDPGQGLRLIYYSQIVNDFQKGDIAEGYSVSREKKESFPLTVTSAQKNPTAFYLCASSTSRDRGSYGYTFGSGTRLTVV.

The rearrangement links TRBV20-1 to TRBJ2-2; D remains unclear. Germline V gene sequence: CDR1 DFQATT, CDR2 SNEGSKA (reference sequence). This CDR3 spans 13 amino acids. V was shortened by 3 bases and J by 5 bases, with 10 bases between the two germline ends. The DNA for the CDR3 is TGCAGTGCTAGGGCGGTGGTGACCGGGGAGCTGTTTTTT. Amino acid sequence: CSARAVVTGELFF.

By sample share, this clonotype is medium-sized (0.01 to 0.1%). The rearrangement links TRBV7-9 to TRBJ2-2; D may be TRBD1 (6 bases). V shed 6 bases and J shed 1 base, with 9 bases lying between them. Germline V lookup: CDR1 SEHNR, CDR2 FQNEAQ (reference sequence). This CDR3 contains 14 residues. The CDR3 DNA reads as TGTGCCAGCAGTTTGGGACAGAACACCGGGGAGCTGTTTTTT. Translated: CASSLGQNTGELFF.

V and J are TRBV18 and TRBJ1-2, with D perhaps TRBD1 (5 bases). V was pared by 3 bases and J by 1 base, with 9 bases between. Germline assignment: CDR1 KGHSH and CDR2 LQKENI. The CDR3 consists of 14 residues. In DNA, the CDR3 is TGTGCCAGCTCACCGACACAGGTTAACTATGGCTACACCTTC. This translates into CASSPTQVNYGYTF.

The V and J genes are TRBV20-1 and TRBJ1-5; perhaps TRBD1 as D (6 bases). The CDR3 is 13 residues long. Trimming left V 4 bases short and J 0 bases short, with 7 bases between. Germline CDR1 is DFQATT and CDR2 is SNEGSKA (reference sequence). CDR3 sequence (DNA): TGCAGTGCTAAGGACAGTAGCAATCAGCCCCAGCATTTT. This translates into CSAKDSSNQPQHF.

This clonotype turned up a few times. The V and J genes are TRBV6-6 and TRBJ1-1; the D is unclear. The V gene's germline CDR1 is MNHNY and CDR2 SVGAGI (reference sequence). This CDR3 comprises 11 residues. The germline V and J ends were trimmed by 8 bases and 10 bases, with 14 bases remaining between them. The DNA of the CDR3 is TGTGCCAGCGGATTCCCATTCACAGCTTTCTTT. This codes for CASGFPFTAFF.

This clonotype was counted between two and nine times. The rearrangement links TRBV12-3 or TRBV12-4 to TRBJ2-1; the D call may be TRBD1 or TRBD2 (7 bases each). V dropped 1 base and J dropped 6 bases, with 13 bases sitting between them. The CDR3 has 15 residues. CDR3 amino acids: CASSLVLRGGNEQFF. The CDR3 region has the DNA TGTGCCAGCAGTTTAGTACTCAGGGGGGGCAATGAGCAGTTCTTC.

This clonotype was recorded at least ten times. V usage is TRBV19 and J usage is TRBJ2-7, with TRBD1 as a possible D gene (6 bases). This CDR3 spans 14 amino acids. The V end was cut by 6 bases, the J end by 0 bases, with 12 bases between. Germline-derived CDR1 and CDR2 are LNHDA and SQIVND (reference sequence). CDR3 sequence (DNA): TGTGCCAGTAGACGGGACAAATCCTCCTACGAGCAGTACTTC. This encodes CASRRDKSSYEQYF.

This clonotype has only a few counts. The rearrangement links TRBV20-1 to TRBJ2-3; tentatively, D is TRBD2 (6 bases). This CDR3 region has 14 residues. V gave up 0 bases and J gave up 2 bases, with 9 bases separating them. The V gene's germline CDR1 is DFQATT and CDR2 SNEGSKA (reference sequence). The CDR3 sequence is CSARDGGTTDTQYF. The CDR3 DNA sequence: TGCAGTGCTAGAGACGGGGGTACCACAGATACGCAGTATTTT.

The CDR3 loop reads CAVSGDVNEQFF. The CDR3 DNA sequence: TGTGCCGTTAGCGGGGACGTCAATGAGCAGTTCTTC. The chain links TRBV2 to TRBJ2-1; TRBD2 agrees at 8 bases. The V gene's germline CDR1 is SNHLY and CDR2 FYNNEI. This CDR3 has 12 residues. V dropped 11 bases and J dropped 6; count of bases not matched to a gene: 6. Combining the CDR3 with reference TRBV2 and TRBJ2-1 gives the whole variable domain EPEVTQTPSHQVTQMGQEVILRCVPISNHLYFYWYRQILGQKVEFLVSFYNNEISEKSEIFDDQFSVERPDGSNFTLKIRSTKLEDSAMYFCAVSGDVNEQFFGPGTRLTVL.

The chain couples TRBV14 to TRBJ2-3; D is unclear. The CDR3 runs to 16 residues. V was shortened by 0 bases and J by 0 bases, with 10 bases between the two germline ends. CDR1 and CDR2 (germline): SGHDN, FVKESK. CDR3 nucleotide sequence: TGTGCCAGCAGCCAAGAAGCTAGGTTGAGCACAGATACGCAGTATTTT. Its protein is CASSQEARLSTDTQYF.

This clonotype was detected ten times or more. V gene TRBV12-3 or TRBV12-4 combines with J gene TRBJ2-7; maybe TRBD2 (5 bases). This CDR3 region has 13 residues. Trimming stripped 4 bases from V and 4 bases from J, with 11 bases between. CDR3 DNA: TGTGCCAGCAGTTCACTAGTGGGGTACGAGCAGTACTTC. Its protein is CASSSLVGYEQYF.

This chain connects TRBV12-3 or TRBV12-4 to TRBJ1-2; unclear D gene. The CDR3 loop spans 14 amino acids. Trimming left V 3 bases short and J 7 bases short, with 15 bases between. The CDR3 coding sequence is TGTGCCAGCAGTTTGGGCACGCGGGCTGGTGGCTACACCTTC. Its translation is CASSLGTRAGGYTF.

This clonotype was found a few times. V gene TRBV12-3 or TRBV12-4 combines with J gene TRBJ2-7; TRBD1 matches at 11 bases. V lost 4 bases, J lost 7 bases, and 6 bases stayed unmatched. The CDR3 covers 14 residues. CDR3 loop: CASSSPGTGGEQYF. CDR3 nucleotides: TGTGCCAGCAGTTCACCCGGGACAGGGGGAGAGCAGTACTTC.